The 18 T cell receptor beta chains in this list originate from one sample, sequenced in a study of metastatic and nonmetastatic thyroid tumors. Patients were all untreated before their thyroid surgery. TCRdb redid the clone calls on the PCR reads using MiXCR. Found here are more than 65,000 clones, 13% to 15% of them singletons; the top ten hold less than 8.5%. Sequenced sample: blood. All receptors come from a male donor with papillary thyroid cancer or a benign thyroid nodule (not recorded which). Some clones in this sample may be carry-over from other donors' samples.

This clone was recorded at least ten times. The chain carries TRBV10-2 and TRBJ2-1; perhaps TRBD2 as D (5 bases). CDR1 WSHSY and CDR2 SAAADI come from the germline V gene. The CDR3 has 11 residues. V was trimmed by 6 bases and J by 7 bases, leaving 7 bases between them. The CDR3 loop is CASRDFNEQFF. In DNA, the CDR3 is TGCGCCAGCAGGGACTTTAATGAGCAGTTCTTC.

This clone was recorded many times. V is TRBV20-1 and J is TRBJ2-7; D is unclear. The V end was cut by 6 bases, the J end by 6 bases, with 15 bases between. The CDR3 extends over 12 amino acids. Germline V lookup: CDR1 DFQATT, CDR2 SNEGSKA (reference sequence). CDR3 bases: TGCAGTGCCGCGGTGGGAATTCGCGAGCAGTACGTC. It is translated as CSAAVGIREQYV.

V and J are TRBV11-2 and TRBJ2-1; D is possibly TRBD2 (5 bases). This CDR3 is built from 17 residues. Germline CDR1 SGHAT, CDR2 FQNNGV. Trimming pared 5 bases from V and 9 bases from J, leaving 26 bases between. In DNA form, the CDR3 reads TGTGCCAGCAGCCCCGCCCCGCGGGCTGTGGGGATTGCTGAGCAGTTCTTC. Protein product: CASSPAPRAVGIAEQFF.

This clone was recorded many times. The chain joins TRBV24-1 to TRBJ2-5, with a possible D match to TRBD1 (5 bases). V lost 4 bases to trimming and J lost 0 bases, with 8 bases between them. This CDR3 is built from 14 residues. Germline V gives CDR1 KGHDR, CDR2 SFDVKD. The CDR3: CATSETRDQETQYF. CDR3 in DNA: TGTGCCACCAGTGAGACCAGGGACCAAGAGACCCAGTACTTC.

This clone was picked up many times. The rearrangement uses TRBV13 and TRBJ2-7; 7 positions match TRBD2. Germline V gene data show CDR1 as PRHDT and CDR2 as FYEKMQ (reference sequence). Trimming at V came to 3 bases and at J to 4 bases, leaving 3 bases not matched to a gene. This CDR3 region has 13 residues. The DNA of the CDR3 is TGTGCCAGCAGCTTTGGGAGGGCATACGAGCAGTACGTC. This encodes CASSFGRAYEQYV.

Many counts were recorded for this clone. The rearrangement links TRBV9 to TRBJ2-3, with 15 bases that match TRBD2. Germline V lookup: CDR1 SGDLS, CDR2 YYNGEE. With 4 bases clipped from V and 2 bases from J, the junction kept 5 bases outside the gene matches. The CDR3 has 17 residues. Written as DNA, the CDR3 is TGTGCCAGCAGCTCGGGACTAGCGGGAGGAAACACAGATACGCAGTATTTT. Translation gives CASSSGLAGGNTDTQYF. Full variable domain (missing parts from reference TRBV9 and TRBJ2-3): DSGVTQTPKHLITATGQRVTLRCSPRSGDLSVYWYQQSLDQGLQFLIQYYNGEERAKGNILERFSAQQFPDLHSELNLSSLELGDSALYFCASSSGLAGGNTDTQYFGPGTRLTVL.

This clone turned up a few times. This chain's CDR3 is CASSYGDLGSGSTTF. CDR3 DNA sequence: TGTGCCAGCAGTTACGGGGACTTGGGGAGCGGGTCCACCACCTTC. The chain joins TRBV6-5 to TRBJ1-2, with a weak D call TRBD1 (5 bases). V dropped 2 bases and J dropped 13 bases, with 23 bases sitting between them. The CDR3 has 15 residues. Germline V gene lookup returns CDR1 MNHEY and CDR2 SVGAGI.

In its sample, this clone was seen a few times. V is TRBV27 and J is TRBJ1-1, with TRBD1 as a possible D gene (6 bases). The CDR3 sequence is 17 residues long. Germline CDR1 is MNHEY and CDR2 is SMNVEV (reference sequence). Trimming pared 6 bases from V and 3 bases from J, leaving 23 bases between. CDR3: CASRRPGGGPSDTEAFF. The CDR3 DNA reads TGTGCCAGCAGACGACCCGGGGGGGGGCCATCGGACACTGAAGCTTTCTTT.

This clone has more than one count but fewer than ten. Germline and junction disagree at one end, which may indicate a read error. The chain combines TRBV6-5 with TRBJ1-2; no definite D call. Germline loops: CDR1 MNHEY, CDR2 SVGAGI. The CDR3 contains 13 residues. The CDR3, as DNA: TGTGCCAGCAGTCACTCGGTCAACTATGGCTACACCTTC. Residues: CASSHSVNYGYTF.

This clone was detected ten times or more. Different DNA sequences within this sample yield the same CDR3. The J gene is TRBJ1-2, the V gene TRBV12-3 or TRBV12-4; tentative D call: TRBD1 (5 bases). This CDR3 has 14 residues. V was pared by 4 bases and J by 0 bases, with 9 bases between. The CDR3 reads CASSSGHANYGYTF. The CDR3, as DNA: TGTGCCAGCAGTTCTGGACACGCTAACTATGGCTACACCTTC.

This clone was seen many times. This chain connects TRBV7-8 to TRBJ2-7; weak D call: TRBD1 (6 bases). V was shortened by 5 bases and J by 0 bases, with 17 bases between the two germline ends. The germline V gene encodes CDR1 SGHVS and CDR2 FQNEAQ. The CDR3 contains 16 residues. The DNA of the CDR3 is TGTGCCAGCAGCACACTACCGGGACACCGCTCCTACGAGCAGTACTTC. Residues: CASSTLPGHRSYEQYF.

This clone has a count of ten or more. The V gene is TRBV13, the J gene TRBJ2-1; no reliable D call. Germline V gives CDR1 PRHDT, CDR2 FYEKMQ (reference sequence). The CDR3 covers 15 residues. Trimming pared 5 bases from V and 0 bases from J, leaving 11 bases between. The CDR3 DNA follows: TGTGCCAGCAGCAGAGGTGGAAACTCCTACAATGAGCAGTTCTTC. It yields the protein CASSRGGNSYNEQFF.

This clone showed up many times. For the CDR3, the DNA is TGCAGTGCTAGATGGACGGAGGGGCACAATGAGCAGTTCTTC. This codes for CSARWTEGHNEQFF. The chain carries TRBV20-1 and TRBJ2-1; D perhaps matches TRBD2 (6 bases). There are 14 residues in the CDR3. CDR1 is DFQATT and CDR2 is SNEGSKA in the germline V gene (reference sequence). V lost 2 bases, J lost 5 bases, and 13 bases lay in between.

This clone was recorded many times. The genes are TRBV5-1 and TRBJ1-4; D call uncertain. Trimming stripped 3 bases from V and 0 bases from J, with 9 bases between. From germline, CDR1 is SGHRS and CDR2 YFSETQ. This CDR3 has 15 residues. This chain's CDR3 is CASSWQDPTNEKLFF. The CDR3 DNA sequence: TGCGCCAGCAGCTGGCAAGATCCAACTAATGAAAAACTGTTTTTT.

This clone occurred many times. The gene calls are TRBV4-3 and TRBJ2-1; maybe TRBD2 (6 bases). Germline lookup yields CDR1 LGHNA and CDR2 YSLEER. V lost 4 bases to trimming and J lost 3 bases, with 13 bases between them. The CDR3 has 15 amino acids. CDR3 protein: CASSLSSVNYNEQFF. The CDR3 DNA reads TGCGCCAGCAGCCTCTCTAGCGTAAACTACAATGAGCAGTTCTTC.

This clone showed up just a few times. Just one base apart from a much larger clone, this may be a read error. The sample has other DNA sequences that encode this CDR3 too. The chain combines TRBV24-1 with TRBJ2-4, with D tentatively TRBD1 (6 bases). The CDR3 extends over 16 amino acids. Trimming stripped 4 bases from V and 1 base from J, with 13 bases between. Germline V gene data show CDR1 as KGHDR and CDR2 as SFDVKD. The CDR3 is CATSETGQGAKNIQYF. The DNA for the CDR3 is TGTGCCACCAGTGAGACGGGGCAGGGGGCCAAAAACATTCAGTACTTC.

In its sample, this clone was seen many times. This chain uses TRBV10-3 with TRBJ2-1; 11 bases line up with TRBD1. Germline V gene data show CDR1 as ENHRY and CDR2 as SYGVKD. V dropped 0 bases and J dropped 8; count of bases not matched to a gene: 3. The CDR3 runs 15 residues. The CDR3 loop is CAISESRTGGDEQFF. CDR3 in DNA: TGTGCCATCAGTGAGTCGAGGACAGGGGGCGATGAGCAGTTCTTC.

In this sample, this clone turned up many times. Different DNA sequences within this sample yield the same CDR3. The V gene is TRBV19, the J gene TRBJ1-3; 7 bases map to TRBD1. This CDR3 is 15 amino acids long. CDR1 is LNHDA and CDR2 is SQIVND in the germline V gene (reference sequence). Trimming at V came to 8 bases and at J to 2 bases, leaving 9 bases not matched to a gene. CDR3 coding DNA: TGTGCCAGTCAAGCCAGGACAGGCCCTGGAAACACCATATATTTT. The encoded protein is CASQARTGPGNTIYF.